The clone carrying this T cell receptor beta chain was picked up many times. As yet, its antigen is unknown. This entry is derived from a study of human T cells and chemical hapten exposure. Points from the study as a whole: TCRs at a frequency above 1 in 1000 stayed unchanged with DPC sensitization.

Time point described: patch test 3, about 24 weeks after DPC sensitization. As to treatment: therapeutic diphenylcyclopropenone sensitization with weekly scalp DPC. Blood, whole and unfractionated, served as the source for total RNA extraction. TCRdb processed the RACE reads anew with MiXCR; each CDR3 protein has one entry. Here the sample spans roughly 38,000 distinct CDR3 sequences, roughly 9.5% being singletons. J gave up 1 base and V 5 bases, and 6 bases lay outside the gene matches. The CDR3 is made up of 15 amino acids. Germline V CDR1 and CDR2: DFQATT, SNEGSKA (reference sequence). This TCR came from a middle-aged man with alopecia areata. Some clones in this sample may be carry-over from other donors' samples. V gene TRBV20-1 combines with J gene TRBJ2-3; TRBD1 aligns across 10 bases. Material: whole blood, obtained in connection with sensitization to the hapten diphenylcyclopropenone (DPC). The CDR3 nucleotides read TGCAGTGCTGCCGGACAGGGGGAGGGCACAGATACGCAGTATTTT. It codes for CSAAGQGEGTDTQYF.